The 18 T cell receptor beta chains below come from one sample, sequenced in a study of T cell responses to AZD1222 COVID-19 vaccine. The protocol was immunoSEQ multiplex PCR, while the TCRdb copy is restricted to in-frame clones and leaves out a portion. The table records about 86,000 clones, roughly 90% of them present only once. Sequencing was performed on peripheral blood, taken 28 days after the second AZD1222 dose. Receptor source: an adult who received the AZD1222 COVID-19 vaccine.

This clone was counted once. The chain is built from TRBV9 and TRBJ2-3; D is undetermined. The CDR3 is 12 residues long. Per the germline V gene, CDR1 is SGDLS and CDR2 is YYNGEE. Trimming left V 0 bases short and J 5 bases short, with 4 bases between. The CDR3 here is CASSVVGDTQYF. Here the CDR3 DNA reads TGTGCCAGCAGCGTAGTGGGAGATACGCAGTATTTT.

This clone has only a few counts. The chain has TRBV6-4 and TRBJ2-2; TRBD2 matches at 12 bases. The CDR3 is 16 amino acids. The junction had 6 bases not matched to a gene; V was cut back by 7 bases and J by 3 bases. CDR1 is MRHNA, CDR2 SNTAGT, per germline. The CDR3 protein is CASTRLAGDDTGELFF. As DNA, the CDR3 is TGTGCCAGCACGCGACTAGCGGGAGACGACACCGGGGAGCTGTTTTTT.

This clone was picked up one time. The chain has TRBV3-1 (or the pseudogene TRBV3-2) and TRBJ2-1; D is unresolved. The length of the CDR3 is 13 residues. V was pared by 1 base and J by 5 bases, with 6 bases between. Germline lookup yields CDR1 LGHDT and CDR2 YNNKEL (reference sequence). The CDR3 sequence: CASSQAVNNEQFF. CDR3 DNA sequence: TGTGCCAGCAGCCAAGCGGTGAACAATGAGCAGTTCTTC.

This clone was observed once. The V gene is TRBV6-5, the J gene TRBJ2-7, with D perhaps TRBD2 (6 bases). Germline loops: CDR1 MNHEY, CDR2 SVGAGI. This CDR3 contains 13 residues. Trimming removed 8 bases from V and 3 bases from J, with 14 bases in between. CDR3 DNA sequence: TGTGCCAGCCTCCCGGGAGACCGCTACGAGCAGTACTTC. Its protein is CASLPGDRYEQYF.

The chain couples TRBV11-2 to TRBJ1-2; a possible D gene is TRBD1 (5 bases). Trimming took off 1 base at V and 4 bases at J, with 10 bases between the two ends. Germline CDR1 is SGHAT and CDR2 is FQNNGV. This CDR3 contains 14 residues. The chain's CDR3 is CASSLVGGGYGYTF. The DNA for the CDR3 is TGTGCCAGCAGCTTAGTCGGGGGGGGCTATGGCTACACCTTC.

The gene calls are TRBV29-1 and TRBJ1-6, with D unresolved. V was shortened by 6 bases and J by 0 bases, with 6 bases between the two germline ends. The CDR3 has 13 residues. Germline CDR1 SQVTM, CDR2 ANQGSEA. As DNA, the CDR3 is TGCAGCGTCGGTGACTCCTATAATTCACCCCTCCACTTT. This sequence encodes CSVGDSYNSPLHF. The full variable domain, its missing parts supplied by reference TRBV29-1 and TRBJ1-6, is SAVISQKPSRDICQRGTSLTIQCQVDSQVTMMFWYRQQPGQSLTLIATANQGSEATYESGFVIDKFPISRPNLTFSTLTVSNMSPEDSSIYLCSVGDSYNSPLHFGNGTRLTVT.

The genes are TRBV11-2 and TRBJ2-3; D ambiguous. This CDR3 has 16 residues. CDR1 and CDR2 from the germline V gene are SGHAT and FQNNGV. Trimming cost V 4 bases and J 2 bases, with 16 bases left between them. The DNA of the CDR3 is TGTGCCAGCAGCTCCCAATCTAACATCAACACAGATACGCAGTATTTT. Protein: CASSSQSNINTDTQYF.

This chain uses TRBV30 with TRBJ1-6; D unclear. The length of the CDR3 is 13 residues. The V gene's germline CDR1 is GTSNPN and CDR2 SVGIG (reference sequence). V gave up 4 bases and J gave up 10 bases, with 14 bases separating them. CDR3: CAWTQGLGSPLHF. In nucleotides, the CDR3 is TGTGCCTGGACCCAAGGTCTGGGCTCACCCCTCCACTTT.

The rearrangement joins TRBV6-6 to TRBJ2-2, with 9 nucleotides matching TRBD1. The CDR3 is made up of 14 amino acids. V lost 10 bases, J lost 0 bases, and 3 bases stayed unmatched. The germline V gene encodes CDR1 MNHNY and CDR2 SVGAGI (reference sequence). CDR3 sequence: CATGQGTNTGELFF. CDR3 nucleotides: TGTGCCACCGGACAGGGGACGAACACCGGGGAGCTGTTTTTT.

The gene calls are TRBV10-2 and TRBJ1-5; D not certain. The V end was cut by 4 bases, the J end by 4 bases, with 11 bases between. The germline gives CDR1 WSHSY, CDR2 SAAADI. The CDR3 has 14 residues. The CDR3 loop is CASSALSGNQPQHF. CDR3 DNA sequence: TGCGCCAGCAGTGCCCTCTCGGGGAATCAGCCCCAGCATTTT.

V gene TRBV4-2 combines with J gene TRBJ1-2; tentatively, D is TRBD1 (5 bases). The CDR3 extends over 11 amino acids. CDR1 LGHNA and CDR2 YNFKEQ come from the germline V gene. The ends were cut back, 3 bases at V and 13 bases at J, with 12 bases in the middle. The CDR3 bases are TGTGCCAGCAGCCAGGGGGTGCTCACCACCTTC. Its protein is CASSQGVLTTF.

This chain joins TRBV5-1 and TRBJ1-4; 11 bases match TRBD1. Germline CDR1 is SGHRS and CDR2 is YFSETQ. The V gene end was trimmed by 4 bases and the J gene end by 7 bases; junction bases not matched to a gene: 6. The CDR3 runs 15 residues. CDR3 in amino acids: CASSTTGTGGEKLFF. CDR3 sequence (DNA): TGCGCCAGCAGCACCACCGGGACAGGGGGTGAAAAACTGTTTTTT.

V and J are TRBV7-2 and TRBJ2-7, with D perhaps TRBD1 (6 bases). In germline, CDR1 is SGHTA, CDR2 FQGNSA. The CDR3 spans 14 residues. Trimming pared 3 bases from V and 2 bases from J, leaving 11 bases between. As DNA, the CDR3 is TGTGCCAGCAGCTTTTCAGGGGAAGCCTACGAGCAGTACTTC. Translating gives CASSFSGEAYEQYF.

V is TRBV4-1 and J is TRBJ1-4, with 9 bases matching TRBD1. The germline V gene encodes CDR1 MGHRA and CDR2 YSYEKL. The ends lost 1 base at V and 5 bases at J; junction bases unmatched: 2. This CDR3 spans 15 amino acids. CDR3 nucleotide sequence: TGCGCCAGCAGCCAAGCCGGGACAGGGAATGAAAAACTGTTTTTT. This codes for CASSQAGTGNEKLFF.

This clone is a singleton in its sample. The rearrangement joins TRBV15 to TRBJ1-1; 8 bases line up with TRBD1. The germline gives CDR1 LNHNV, CDR2 YYDKDF (reference sequence). CDR3 length: 17 amino acids. Trimming at V came to 5 bases and at J to 6 bases, leaving 17 bases not matched to a gene. CDR3 protein: CATSARTGVRGQAEAFF. In DNA form, the CDR3 reads TGTGCCACCAGCGCCCGTACGGGTGTCAGGGGGCAGGCTGAAGCTTTCTTT.

The chain couples TRBV7-3 to TRBJ2-5; unclear D gene. The germline CDR1 and CDR2 sequences are SGHTA and FQGTGA. The CDR3 extends over 12 amino acids. Between the trimmed V and J ends, which lost 5 bases and 4 bases, there was a span of 8 bases. The CDR3 protein is CASSLRGETQYF. CDR3 nucleotide sequence: TGTGCCAGCAGCCTCCGTGGAGAGACCCAGTACTTC. Together with reference TRBV7-3 and TRBJ2-5, the CDR3 gives the full variable domain: GAGVSQTPSNKVTEKGKYVELRCDPISGHTALYWYRQSLGQGPEFLIYFQGTGAADDSGLPNDRFFAVRPEGSVSTLKIQRTERGDSAVYLCASSLRGETQYFGPGTRLLVL.

The J gene is TRBJ1-1, the V gene TRBV2, with TRBD1 identical over 12 bases. The CDR3 totals 14 residues. The V gene end was trimmed by 8 bases and the J gene end by 5 bases; junction bases not matched to a gene: 6. Looked up from germline, CDR1 is SNHLY and CDR2 is FYNNEI. CDR3 sequence: CASAEGQGATEAFF. In DNA form, the CDR3 reads TGTGCCAGCGCCGAGGGACAGGGGGCAACTGAAGCTTTCTTT.

This clone was observed once. The chain uses TRBV5-1 and TRBJ2-3, with 15 bases matching TRBD2. Germline CDR1 is SGHRS and CDR2 is YFSETQ. This CDR3 region has 16 residues. V shed 4 bases, J shed 5 bases, and the junction held 5 bases outside the gene matches. The CDR3 DNA sequence: TGCGCCAGCAGCGCCGGACTAGCGGGAGGGGGAGATACGCAGTATTTT. Its protein product is CASSAGLAGGGDTQYF.